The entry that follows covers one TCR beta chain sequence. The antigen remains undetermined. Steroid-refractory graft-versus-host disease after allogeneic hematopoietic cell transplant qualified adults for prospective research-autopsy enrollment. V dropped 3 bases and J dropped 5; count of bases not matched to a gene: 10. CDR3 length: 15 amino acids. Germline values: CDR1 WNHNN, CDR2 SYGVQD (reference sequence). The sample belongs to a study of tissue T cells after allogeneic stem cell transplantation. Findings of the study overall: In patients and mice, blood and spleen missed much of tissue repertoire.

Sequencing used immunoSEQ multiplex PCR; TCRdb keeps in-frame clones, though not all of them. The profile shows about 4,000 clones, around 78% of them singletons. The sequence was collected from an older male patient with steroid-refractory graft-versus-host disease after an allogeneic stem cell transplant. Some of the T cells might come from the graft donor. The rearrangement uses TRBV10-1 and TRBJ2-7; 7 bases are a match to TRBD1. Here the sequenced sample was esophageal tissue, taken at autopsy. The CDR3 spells CASSEVEGQSHEQYF. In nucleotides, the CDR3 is TGCGCCAGCAGTGAAGTCGAGGGACAGAGCCACGAGCAGTACTTC.